This TCR beta chain was obtained from a study of metastatic and nonmetastatic thyroid tumors. Overall study: A comparison of repertoires was made across blood and tumor or nodule tissue from malignant and benign thyroid patients. Findings and caveats of the study: When malignant thyroid tumors were compared with benign nodules, TCR beta diversity was reportedly significantly higher in the malignant tumors. This held in both blood and tumor samples.

This clone appeared many times. Antigen unknown. Original methodology: A papillary thyroid cancer distant-metastasis classifier was built from CDR3 differences across clinicopathological groups. From the PCR reads, TCRdb re-called clones with MiXCR. The V and J calls reflect TCRdb's pipeline rather than the authors' work. The sample holds 20,000 to 25,000 clones, about 10% seen once. Patients were all untreated before their thyroid surgery. Sequenced: blood. This TCR was sampled from a female donor with papillary thyroid cancer or a benign thyroid nodule (not recorded which). Some clones in this sample may be carry-over from other donors' samples.

CDR3 sequence (DNA): TGTGCCAGCAGCTGGGGACAGGGGGGCGAGCAGTACTTC. Translating it yields CASSWGQGGEQYF. The rearrangement joins TRBV7-9 to TRBJ2-7, with TRBD1 matching 11 bases. V shed 4 bases, J shed 6 bases, and the junction held 2 bases outside the gene matches. Germline V gene sequence: CDR1 SEHNR, CDR2 FQNEAQ (reference sequence). CDR3 length: 13 residues.